These T cell receptor beta chains were read from a single sample in a study of CD8 T cells in ankylosing spondylitis. Each CDR3 protein gets one entry after TCRdb re-called the 5' RACE reads with MiXCR. The data show about 360,000 distinct CDR3 sequences, with about 20% seen just once and around 13% held by the top ten. The source material was blood, either unsorted or a sorted T cell fraction (not recorded which). These receptors were obtained from a male donor with ankylosing spondylitis or in good health (not recorded which). Both conserved end residues are part of each CDR3. Each record gives: V gene, J gene, D gene, clone size, CDR3 DNA, CDR3 protein. A D gene is named only where the DNA matches it firmly. Clone size is shown for a subset of rows, as once, few, many or a class of expanded clone.

v_call: TRBV2; j_call: TRBJ2-7; d_call: NA; clone_size: NA; cdr3_nt: TGTGCCAGCAGTGACAATCAAGAAACCTACGAGCAGTACTTC; cdr3_aa: CASSDNQETYEQYF
v_call: TRBV7-9; j_call: TRBJ2-7; d_call: TRBD1; clone_size: NA; cdr3_nt: TGTGCCAGCAGCCTGTCAGGGACAGGAGTATACGAGCAGTACTTC; cdr3_aa: CASSLSGTGVYEQYF
v_call: TRBV12-3/TRBV12-4; j_call: TRBJ2-1; d_call: NA; clone_size: few; cdr3_nt: TGTGCCAGCAGTTCCCGACTAGGGGGGTACAATGAGCAGTTCTTC; cdr3_aa: CASSSRLGGYNEQFF
v_call: TRBV7-9; j_call: TRBJ2-7; d_call: NA; clone_size: NA; cdr3_nt: TGTGCCAGCAGCTTAGCATTCCAGGGCCCCTACGAGCAGTACTTC; cdr3_aa: CASSLAFQGPYEQYF
v_call: TRBV20-1; j_call: TRBJ2-5; d_call: NA; clone_size: NA; cdr3_nt: TGCAGTGCCACCCCGGGGTCGGGGCCCCCTGAAGAGACCCAGTACTTC; cdr3_aa: CSATPGSGPPEETQYF
v_call: TRBV7-8; j_call: TRBJ2-3; d_call: NA; clone_size: NA; cdr3_nt: TGTGCCAGCAGCTTCTACGGGGCTGCGCAGTATTTT; cdr3_aa: CASSFYGAAQYF
v_call: TRBV7-9; j_call: TRBJ2-5; d_call: TRBD1; clone_size: NA; cdr3_nt: TGTGCCAGCAGCCCCGTCGGGACAGAGTACCAAGAGACCCAGTACTTC; cdr3_aa: CASSPVGTEYQETQYF
v_call: TRBV5-6; j_call: TRBJ2-3; d_call: NA; clone_size: few; cdr3_nt: TGTGCCAGCAGCTTCACAGGGTTGGATACGCAGTATTTT; cdr3_aa: CASSFTGLDTQYF
v_call: TRBV20-1; j_call: TRBJ2-1; d_call: TRBD1; clone_size: NA; cdr3_nt: TGCAGTGCTAGAGATGGGACAGGGGATTGGGAGCAGTTCTTC; cdr3_aa: CSARDGTGDWEQFF
v_call: TRBV7-8; j_call: TRBJ2-3; d_call: TRBD2; clone_size: few; cdr3_nt: TGTGCCAGCAGCGCAGGGACTAGCGGGGGGGTAAGGGCAGATACGCAGTATTTT; cdr3_aa: CASSAGTSGGVRADTQYF
v_call: TRBV12-3/TRBV12-4; j_call: TRBJ2-3; d_call: NA; clone_size: few; cdr3_nt: TGTGCCAGCAGGAAATATTTCGGAGGCACAGATACGCAGTATTTT; cdr3_aa: CASRKYFGGTDTQYF
v_call: TRBV28; j_call: TRBJ2-3; d_call: NA; clone_size: many; cdr3_nt: TGTGCCAGCAGCTGGGAGGCAATAACAGATACGCAGTATTTT; cdr3_aa: CASSWEAITDTQYF
v_call: TRBV5-1; j_call: TRBJ2-7; d_call: TRBD1; clone_size: few; cdr3_nt: TGCGCCAGCAGCTTGACAGGGGGGCAAATCTACGAGCAGTACTTC; cdr3_aa: CASSLTGGQIYEQYF
v_call: TRBV27; j_call: TRBJ2-5; d_call: TRBD1; clone_size: NA; cdr3_nt: TGTGCCAGCAGCCAGACAGGGATAGAGACCCAGTACTTC; cdr3_aa: CASSQTGIETQYF
v_call: TRBV30; j_call: TRBJ2-1; d_call: NA; clone_size: few; cdr3_nt: TGTGCCTGGAGTCTCTTGAGTTATGAGCAGTTCTTC; cdr3_aa: CAWSLLSYEQFF
v_call: TRBV10-3; j_call: TRBJ2-7; d_call: TRBD1; clone_size: NA; cdr3_nt: TGTGCCATCAGTGTTCGGGACAGTATCAGCGAGCAGTACTTC; cdr3_aa: CAISVRDSISEQYF
v_call: TRBV24-1; j_call: TRBJ2-5; d_call: NA; clone_size: NA; cdr3_nt: TGTGCCACCAGTGATTGGACAAAAGGAGAGACCCAGTACTTC; cdr3_aa: CATSDWTKGETQYF
v_call: TRBV7-9; j_call: TRBJ1-1; d_call: NA; clone_size: NA; cdr3_nt: TGTGCCAGCACCCCGACCGAGGGGGCTGAAGCTTTCTTT; cdr3_aa: CASTPTEGAEAFF
v_call: TRBV7-8; j_call: TRBJ2-5; d_call: NA; clone_size: NA; cdr3_nt: TGTGCCAGCAGCTTAGCGGGGCTAGCAGAGACCCAGTACTTC; cdr3_aa: CASSLAGLAETQYF
v_call: TRBV28; j_call: TRBJ2-2; d_call: TRBD2; clone_size: NA; cdr3_nt: TGTGCCAGCAGTTCGACTAGCCTCAACACCGGGGAGCTGTTTTTT; cdr3_aa: CASSSTSLNTGELFF
v_call: TRBV7-9; j_call: TRBJ2-1; d_call: NA; clone_size: many; cdr3_nt: TGTGCCAGCAGCCTGGACAGATATGAGCAGTTCTTC; cdr3_aa: CASSLDRYEQFF
v_call: TRBV3-1; j_call: TRBJ2-2; d_call: NA; clone_size: NA; cdr3_nt: TGTGCCAGCAGCCATGTGGGTGCCGGGGAGCTGTTTTTT; cdr3_aa: CASSHVGAGELFF
v_call: TRBV5-6; j_call: TRBJ1-1; d_call: NA; clone_size: few; cdr3_nt: TGTGCCAGCAGCTACCGACAGAACACTGAAGCTTTCTTT; cdr3_aa: CASSYRQNTEAFF
v_call: TRBV12-3/TRBV12-4; j_call: TRBJ2-3; d_call: NA; clone_size: many; cdr3_nt: TGTGCCAGCAGTTTGACAGATACGCAGTATTTT; cdr3_aa: CASSLTDTQYF
v_call: TRBV2; j_call: TRBJ2-1; d_call: NA; clone_size: NA; cdr3_nt: TGTGCCAGCAGTGACGGGACATTGAGCTCCTACAATGAGCAGTTCTTC; cdr3_aa: CASSDGTLSSYNEQFF
v_call: TRBV4-2; j_call: TRBJ2-2; d_call: NA; clone_size: few; cdr3_nt: TGTGCCAGCAGCCAAGATGCCGCACCAAACACCGGGGAGCTGTTTTTT; cdr3_aa: CASSQDAAPNTGELFF
v_call: TRBV3-1; j_call: TRBJ2-3; d_call: TRBD2; clone_size: few; cdr3_nt: TGTGCCAGCAGCCCTACTTTGGCGGGGGGGGCAGATACGCAGTATTTT; cdr3_aa: CASSPTLAGGADTQYF
v_call: TRBV6-1; j_call: TRBJ2-1; d_call: NA; clone_size: few; cdr3_nt: TGTGCCAGCAGACCCGGCTCCGGCTCCTACAATGAGCAGTTCTTC; cdr3_aa: CASRPGSGSYNEQFF
v_call: TRBV7-9; j_call: TRBJ1-4; d_call: NA; clone_size: NA; cdr3_nt: TGTGCCAGCAGCTTAGGGGGAATTCAACTGTTTTTT; cdr3_aa: CASSLGGIQLFF
v_call: TRBV20-1; j_call: TRBJ2-7; d_call: NA; clone_size: many; cdr3_nt: TGCAGTGCTAGAGATTACCGAGGGGAATTTTACGAGCAGTACTTC; cdr3_aa: CSARDYRGEFYEQYF
v_call: TRBV12-3/TRBV12-4; j_call: TRBJ2-1; d_call: NA; clone_size: NA; cdr3_nt: TGTGCCAGCAGTTTTTCCTTGGGATCGGATGAGCAGTTCTTC; cdr3_aa: CASSFSLGSDEQFF
v_call: TRBV7-9; j_call: TRBJ2-7; d_call: TRBD1; clone_size: few; cdr3_nt: TGTGCCAGCAGCTTAGCACAGGGGCTCTACGAGCAGTACTTC; cdr3_aa: CASSLAQGLYEQYF
v_call: TRBV29-1; j_call: TRBJ2-5; d_call: NA; clone_size: few; cdr3_nt: TGCAGCGTTGAAGGTGCCCTCGAGACCCAGTACTTC; cdr3_aa: CSVEGALETQYF
v_call: TRBV28; j_call: TRBJ2-7; d_call: NA; clone_size: few; cdr3_nt: TGTGCCAGCAGTTTTTTTGGGGGGAACGAGCAGTACTTC; cdr3_aa: CASSFFGGNEQYF
v_call: TRBV29-1; j_call: TRBJ2-6; d_call: NA; clone_size: NA; cdr3_nt: TGCAGCGTTGAAGATAATGGGGTCTTGGGGGCCAACGTCCTGACTTTC; cdr3_aa: CSVEDNGVLGANVLTF
v_call: TRBV19; j_call: TRBJ2-1; d_call: NA; clone_size: few; cdr3_nt: TGTGCCAGTAGTCCCGGAGGGCTCCAGCAGTTCTTC; cdr3_aa: CASSPGGLQQFF
v_call: TRBV12-3/TRBV12-4; j_call: TRBJ1-1; d_call: NA; clone_size: NA; cdr3_nt: TGTGCCAGCAGTTTAGGGGCAGGGGATTTTGAAGCTTTCTTT; cdr3_aa: CASSLGAGDFEAFF
v_call: TRBV12-3/TRBV12-4; j_call: TRBJ2-1; d_call: NA; clone_size: few; cdr3_nt: TGTGCCAGCGGCCTCGCAGTGAGCGGTGAGCAGTTCTTC; cdr3_aa: CASGLAVSGEQFF
v_call: TRBV7-2; j_call: TRBJ2-3; d_call: NA; clone_size: NA; cdr3_nt: TGTGCCAGCAGCTTAGCCGGGACGGGAGATACGCAGTATTTT; cdr3_aa: CASSLAGTGDTQYF
v_call: TRBV5-1; j_call: TRBJ2-7; d_call: NA; clone_size: NA; cdr3_nt: TGCGCCAGCAGCGTCGACACGGGCGGGTTGCAGTACTTC; cdr3_aa: CASSVDTGGLQYF
v_call: TRBV20-1; j_call: TRBJ2-1; d_call: TRBD2; clone_size: NA; cdr3_nt: TGCAGTGCCCCAGGGACTAGCGGGAGCTCCTACAATGAGCAGTTCTTC; cdr3_aa: CSAPGTSGSSYNEQFF
v_call: TRBV29-1; j_call: TRBJ2-6; d_call: NA; clone_size: NA; cdr3_nt: TGCAGCGTTGAGTCGTTACGCTCTGGGGCCAACGTCCTGACTTTC; cdr3_aa: CSVESLRSGANVLTF
v_call: TRBV20-1; j_call: TRBJ2-1; d_call: TRBD2; clone_size: medium-sized; cdr3_nt: TGCAGTGCCAGGGAACTAGCGGGGGAAAGCTCCTACAATGAGCAGTTCTTC; cdr3_aa: CSARELAGESSYNEQFF
v_call: TRBV20-1; j_call: TRBJ2-7; d_call: TRBD2; clone_size: few; cdr3_nt: TGCAGTGCTGGGGTCCGTGGGGAGGGGAGCCGTCCCTACGAGCAGTACTTC; cdr3_aa: CSAGVRGEGSRPYEQYF